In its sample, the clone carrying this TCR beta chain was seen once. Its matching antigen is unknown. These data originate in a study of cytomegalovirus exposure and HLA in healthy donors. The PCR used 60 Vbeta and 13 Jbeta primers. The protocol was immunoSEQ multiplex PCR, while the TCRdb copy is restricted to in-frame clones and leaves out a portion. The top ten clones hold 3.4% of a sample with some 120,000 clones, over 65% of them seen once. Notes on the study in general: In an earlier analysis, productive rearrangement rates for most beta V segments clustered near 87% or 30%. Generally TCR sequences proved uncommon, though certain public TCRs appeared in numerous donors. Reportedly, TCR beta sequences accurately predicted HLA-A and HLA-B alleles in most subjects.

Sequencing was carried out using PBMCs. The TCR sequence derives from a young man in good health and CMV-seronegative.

CDR3 in DNA: TGCGCCAGCAGCATACGACAGGGCGCTAACTATGGCTACACCTTC. Protein sequence: CASSIRQGANYGYTF. The V and J genes are TRBV5-1 and TRBJ1-2; 7 bases fit TRBD1. J was trimmed by 0 bases and V by 4 bases; bases with no gene match: 6. The CDR3 runs to 15 residues. Germline CDR1 is SGHRS and CDR2 is YFSETQ.